This T cell receptor (beta chain) was retrieved from a study of CD8+CD57+ T cells in acquired aplastic anemia. Turning to the study itself: The study obtained an average of about 3.1 ug of DNA from sorted CD4+ and CD8+ cells.

Patients picked for sequencing had shown CD8+CD57+ cell expansion detected by flow cytometry. V shed 1 base and J 0 bases; nucleotides not matched to a gene: 3. The CDR3 loop spans 16 amino acids. The germline V gene encodes CDR1 SGHRS and CDR2 YFSETQ. Profiles of TCR beta VDJ and CDR3 were generated from a genomic DNA template. TCRdb passed the reads through MiXCR, listing each CDR3 protein once. The sample yields hundreds of thousands of distinct CDR3 sequences, 56% seen once. Sequencing was done on a sample of sorted CD4+, CD8+, or CD8+CD57+ T cells (not recorded which) from PBMCs. The chain is built from TRBV5-1 and TRBJ2-1, with TRBD2 identical over 8 bases. The TCR was taken from a human donor with aplastic anemia. The CDR3 loop is CASSLNGGASYNEQFF. The CDR3, as DNA: TGCGCCAGCAGCTTGAACGGGGGGGCCTCCTACAATGAGCAGTTCTTC.